The 32 T cell receptor beta chains given below trace back to one sample, sequenced in a study of blood T cell repertoires in COVID-19. Sequencing used immunoSEQ multiplex PCR; TCRdb keeps in-frame clones, though not all of them. In the table there are about 27,000 clones, about 90% of which are singletons. Sequences were obtained from peripheral blood. These receptors all stem from a human donor in a cohort sampled during active COVID-19.

The genes are TRBV27 and TRBJ1-6; D not resolved. The germline CDR1 and CDR2 sequences are MNHEY and SMNVEV (reference sequence). The CDR3 totals 13 residues. The germline V and J ends were trimmed by 8 bases and 7 bases, with 12 bases remaining between them. CDR3 amino acids: CASRRAQNSPLHF. The CDR3 coding sequence is TGTGCCAGCCGGAGGGCCCAAAATTCACCCCTCCACTTT.

The chain uses TRBV7-2 and TRBJ1-2; no firm D call. Germline assignment: CDR1 SGHTA and CDR2 FQGNSA. The CDR3 has 13 residues. V shed 1 base and J shed 4 bases, with 7 bases lying between them. The CDR3, as DNA: TGTGCCAGCAGCTTAGGGGCAGGCTATGGCTACACCTTC. Its protein product is CASSLGAGYGYTF.

This sequence joins TRBV5-6 and TRBJ1-3; D is possibly TRBD1 (5 bases). Trimming removed 2 bases at V and 4 bases at J, with 10 bases between. The germline V gene encodes CDR1 SGHDT and CDR2 YYEEEE. CDR3 length equals 14 residues. The CDR3 DNA follows: TGTGCCAGCAGCTTTGCAGGGATCGGAAACACCATATATTTT. Amino acid sequence: CASSFAGIGNTIYF.

This rearrangement joins TRBV2 to TRBJ2-1, with 8 bases lining up with TRBD2. The CDR3 totals 16 residues. CDR1 and CDR2 (germline): SNHLY, FYNNEI. The V segment lost 4 bases and the J segment 0 bases; nucleotides outside the gene matches: 5. CDR3: CASSVRRGDSYNEQFF. CDR3 in DNA: TGTGCCAGCAGTGTACGGCGGGGGGACTCCTACAATGAGCAGTTCTTC.

This chain links TRBV5-1 with TRBJ2-2; TRBD2 agrees at 7 bases. The CDR3 loop spans 16 amino acids. V lost 1 base, J lost 7 bases, and 10 bases stayed unmatched. The germline gives CDR1 SGHRS, CDR2 YFSETQ. This CDR3 is CASSLTGQGRGGELFF. The DNA for the CDR3 is TGCGCCAGCAGCTTGACCGGACAAGGGAGGGGCGGGGAGCTGTTTTTT.

The chain recombines TRBV9 with TRBJ2-1, with D unresolved. Per germline, CDR1 SGDLS and CDR2 YYNGEE. The CDR3 spans 12 residues. The germline V and J ends were trimmed by 4 bases and 3 bases, with 5 bases remaining between them. CDR3 nucleotide sequence: TGTGCCAGCAGCAGCTACTACAATGAGCAGTTCTTC. It is translated as CASSSYYNEQFF.

In nucleotides, the CDR3 is TGTGCCAGCTCACCGTCGTTCCTGTTGCGGGGAGGGGCGAACACTGAAGCTTTCTTT. Its translation: CASSPSFLLRGGANTEAFF. The V call is TRBV18, the J call TRBJ1-1; possibly TRBD1 for D (5 bases). Per germline, CDR1 KGHSH and CDR2 LQKENI. Trimming cost V 3 bases and J 1 base, with 24 bases left between them. The CDR3 totals 19 residues.

This chain connects TRBV6-5 to TRBJ1-2; weak D call: TRBD1 (5 bases). Trimming removed 5 bases at V and 6 bases at J, with 19 bases between. The CDR3 totals 15 residues. From germline, CDR1 is MNHEY and CDR2 SVGAGI. This CDR3 reads CASSINRQPRHGYTF. CDR3 sequence (DNA): TGTGCCAGCAGTATTAACCGACAGCCTCGTCATGGCTACACCTTC.

The J gene is TRBJ2-5, the V gene TRBV18; 8 bases are shared with TRBD2. The J segment lost 0 bases and the V segment lost 3 bases, leaving 9 bases of the junction unmatched. The CDR3 is made up of 17 amino acids. Germline CDR1 KGHSH, CDR2 LQKENI. Here the CDR3 DNA reads TGTGCCAGCTCACCCGTTCGCGCGGGGGGCTACCAAGAGACCCAGTACTTC. This encodes CASSPVRAGGYQETQYF.

This chain uses TRBV28 with TRBJ1-3; tentative D call: TRBD1 (6 bases). V lost 2 bases and J lost 2, with 7 bases in between. Germline CDR1 reads MDHEN; CDR2 reads SYDVKM. The CDR3 consists of 14 residues. The CDR3 spells CASSLGTTGNTIYF. The CDR3 nucleotides are TGTGCCAGCAGTTTAGGGACAACTGGAAACACCATATATTTT. The full variable domain, in which reference TRBV28 and TRBJ1-3 provide the parts outside the CDR3, is DVKVTQSSRYLVKRTGEKVFLECVQDMDHENMFWYRQDPGLGLRLIYFSYDVKMKEKGDIPEGYSVSREKKERFSLILESASTNQTSMYLCASSLGTTGNTIYFGEGSWLTVV.

This chain uses TRBV19 with TRBJ2-7; D gene uncertain. Trimming took 3 bases from V and 3 from J, leaving 3 bases between them. The CDR3 runs 11 residues. Germline V gene lookup returns CDR1 LNHDA and CDR2 SQIVND (reference sequence). In DNA form, the CDR3 reads TGTGCCAGTAGTATTAACTACGAGCAGTACTTC. Translating it yields CASSINYEQYF.

This chain uses TRBV9 with TRBJ1-6; 10 bases fit TRBD1. Germline-derived CDR1 and CDR2 are SGDLS and YYNGEE. Losses at the gene ends were 4 bases for V and 7 bases for J; bases not matched to a gene: 2. The CDR3 consists of 14 residues. CDR3 sequence reads: CASSPGQGNSPLHF. The CDR3 DNA sequence: TGTGCCAGCAGCCCGGGACAGGGGAATTCACCCCTCCACTTT.

The chain couples TRBV22-1 to TRBJ2-3; whether TRBD2, the table's D call, matches the DNA was not checked. TRBV22-1 is a documented pseudogene. CDR3 length: 14 residues. CDR3 loop: CPGSALRGTDTQYF. In nucleotides, the CDR3 is TGTCCTGGGAGCGCACTTCGAGGGACAGATACGCAGTATTTT.

The rearrangement uses TRBV5-5 and TRBJ1-5; D remains unclear. V was cut by 0 bases and J by 1 base, with 14 bases left in between. The CDR3 contains 17 residues. Germline V gives CDR1 SGHKS, CDR2 YYEKEE (reference sequence). The CDR3 coding sequence is TGTGCCAGCAGCTTGGTCCCACTATCAGACAGCAATCAGCCCCAGCATTTT. Protein sequence: CASSLVPLSDSNQPQHF.

The V gene is TRBV7-2, the J gene TRBJ1-2; 7 bases are shared with TRBD1. The CDR3 is 13 amino acids. Germline-derived CDR1 and CDR2 are SGHTA and FQGNSA. V lost 6 bases and J lost 7; bases outside the gene matches: 8. The CDR3 DNA is TGTGCCAGCAGTCCAGACAGGGTGGCTGGCTACACCTTC. Translating it yields CASSPDRVAGYTF.

Here the CDR3 reads CASSPGGTPADTQYF. The CDR3 region has the DNA TGTGCCAGCTCACCAGGAGGGACCCCGGCCGATACGCAGTATTTT. The J gene is TRBJ2-3, the V gene TRBV18; possible D gene TRBD2, 6 bases. V was trimmed by 2 bases and J by 6 bases, leaving 15 bases between them. This CDR3 spans 15 amino acids. CDR1 KGHSH and CDR2 LQKENI come from the germline V gene.

The chain links TRBV3-1 (or the pseudogene TRBV3-2) to TRBJ2-4; 7 bases map to TRBD2. There are 14 residues in the CDR3. Germline values: CDR1 LGHDT, CDR2 YNNKEL (reference sequence). The junction had 6 bases not matched to a gene; V was cut back by 4 bases and J by 6 bases. CDR3 coding DNA: TGTGCCAGCAGCCCCGGGACTAACGCAAACATTCAGTACTTC. Translation: CASSPGTNANIQYF.

V gene TRBV3-1 (or the pseudogene TRBV3-2) combines with J gene TRBJ1-3; the D gene is possibly TRBD1 (5 bases). V gave up 3 bases and J gave up 0 bases, with 12 bases separating them. The CDR3 has 16 residues. The V gene's germline CDR1 is LGHDT and CDR2 YNNKEL (reference sequence). In DNA, the CDR3 is TGTGCCAGCAGCCACAGGGTGAGTCCCTCTGGAAACACCATATATTTT. This gives the protein CASSHRVSPSGNTIYF.

The chain links TRBV6-8 to TRBJ2-3; a weak D match, TRBD2 (5 bases). V lost 5 bases and J 6 bases, leaving 6 bases between the germline ends. The CDR3 has 11 amino acids. Germline-derived CDR1 and CDR2 are MNHGY and SAAAGT. The chain's CDR3 is CASSLADTQYF. The CDR3 DNA sequence: TGTGCCAGCAGTCTAGCTGATACGCAGTATTTT.

The chain combines TRBV5-1 with TRBJ2-4; weak D call: TRBD2 (5 bases). CDR3 length equals 17 residues. V lost 2 bases and J lost 0, with 15 bases in between. Germline V gene lookup returns CDR1 SGHRS and CDR2 YFSETQ. The CDR3 sequence is CASSFLATTLAKNIQYF. Here the CDR3 DNA reads TGCGCCAGCAGCTTTTTAGCGACCACCCTAGCCAAAAACATTCAGTACTTC.

The V gene is TRBV2, the J gene TRBJ2-2; TRBD2 agrees at 10 bases. Germline V gives CDR1 SNHLY, CDR2 FYNNEI. V shed 4 bases, J shed 5 bases, and the junction held 4 bases outside the gene matches. The CDR3 contains 15 residues. For the CDR3, the DNA is TGTGCCAGCAGTGCCAGCGGGGGGGGGACCGGGGAGCTGTTTTTT. It yields the protein CASSASGGGTGELFF.

This chain connects TRBV5-1 to TRBJ1-1; D is perhaps TRBD1 (5 bases). V shed 3 bases and J shed 4 bases, with 13 bases lying between them. CDR3 size: 14 residues. Germline V gene lookup returns CDR1 SGHRS and CDR2 YFSETQ. CDR3 coding DNA: TGCGCCAGCAGCTCCAAGGGGCTGAGCACTGAAGCTTTCTTT. Amino acid sequence: CASSSKGLSTEAFF.

The chain uses TRBV7-9 and TRBJ1-5, with D possibly TRBD1 on 6 matching bases. CDR3 length: 18 amino acids. The germline CDR1 and CDR2 sequences are SEHNR and FQNEAQ (reference sequence). Trimming removed 1 base at V and 0 bases at J, with 16 bases between. The CDR3 spells CASSLVQGLGASNQPQHF. The CDR3 nucleotides are TGTGCCAGCAGCTTAGTCCAGGGGCTTGGGGCTAGCAATCAGCCCCAGCATTTT. Combining the CDR3 with reference TRBV7-9 and TRBJ1-5 gives the whole variable domain DTGVSQNPRHKITKRGQNVTFRCDPISEHNRLYWYRQTLGQGPEFLTYFQNEAQLEKSRLLSDRFSAERPKGSFSTLEIQRTEQGDSAMYLCASSLVQGLGASNQPQHFGDGTRLSIL.

CDR3 sequence reads: CASSPWGGKEETQYF. In nucleotides, the CDR3 is TGTGCCAGCAGCCCGTGGGGGGGGAAGGAAGAGACCCAGTACTTC. The chain carries TRBV7-9 and TRBJ2-5, with TRBD2 matching over 7 bases. V was pared by 5 bases and J by 3 bases, with 9 bases of the junction left unmatched. Germline lookup yields CDR1 SEHNR and CDR2 FQNEAQ (reference sequence). CDR3 length: 15 amino acids.

This clone occurred once. The rearrangement uses TRBV5-5 and TRBJ1-4, with a possible D match to TRBD1 (6 bases). This CDR3 region has 16 residues. Germline CDR1 and CDR2: SGHKS and YYEKEE (reference sequence). Trimming shortened V by 2 bases and J by 8 bases, and 19 bases separated the two germline ends. The CDR3 sequence is CASSLTSGGSAEKLFF. CDR3 coding DNA: TGTGCCAGCAGCTTAACCTCTGGGGGCTCGGCGGAAAAACTGTTTTTT. Combining the CDR3 with reference TRBV5-5 and TRBJ1-4 gives the whole variable domain DAGVTQSPTHLIKTRGQQVTLRCSPISGHKSVSWYQQVLGQGPQFIFQYYEKEERGRGNFPDRFSARQFPNYSSELNVNALLLGDSALYLCASSLTSGGSAEKLFFGSGTQLSVL.

The rearrangement uses TRBV9 and TRBJ2-5; 8 bases align to TRBD2. The germline gives CDR1 SGDLS, CDR2 YYNGEE. This CDR3 has 15 amino acids. The V and J ends lost 0 bases and 3 bases, in that order; junction bases with no gene match: 4. CDR3 nucleotide sequence: TGTGCCAGCAGCGTAGCGGGGGGGCGAAAAGAGACCCAGTACTTC. It specifies CASSVAGGRKETQYF.

J is TRBJ1-1 and V is TRBV9; the match to TRBD1 covers 8 bases. With 0 bases clipped from V and 5 bases from J, the junction kept 3 bases outside the gene matches. Germline assignment: CDR1 SGDLS and CDR2 YYNGEE. This CDR3 is 14 amino acids long. The CDR3 loop reads CASSVDRGMTEAFF. CDR3 DNA: TGTGCCAGCAGCGTAGACAGGGGGATGACTGAAGCTTTCTTT.

The chain uses TRBV7-3 and TRBJ2-2, with a tentative D call TRBD1 (6 bases). The V gene lost 1 base and the J gene lost 0 bases, with 12 bases spanning the gap. The length of the CDR3 is 17 residues. Germline values: CDR1 SGHTA, CDR2 FQGTGA. The CDR3 nucleotides read TGTGCCAGCAGCTTAATTGCCGGGACACCGAACACCGGGGAGCTGTTTTTT. Translating it yields CASSLIAGTPNTGELFF.

This sequence joins TRBV28 and TRBJ1-1; D may be TRBD1 (5 bases). V lost 4 bases, J lost 5 bases, and 11 bases lay in between. Germline assignment: CDR1 MDHEN and CDR2 SYDVKM. The CDR3 runs 13 residues. CDR3 region: CASSSSRATEAFF. CDR3 bases: TGTGCCAGCAGTTCTTCCAGGGCGACTGAAGCTTTCTTT. The whole variable domain, filled in from reference TRBV28 and TRBJ1-1, reads DVKVTQSSRYLVKRTGEKVFLECVQDMDHENMFWYRQDPGLGLRLIYFSYDVKMKEKGDIPEGYSVSREKKERFSLILESASTNQTSMYLCASSSSRATEAFFGQGTRLTVV.

The chain uses TRBV2 and TRBJ2-3; TRBD1 is a possible D gene (6 bases). Germline CDR1 reads SNHLY; CDR2 reads FYNNEI. Trimming left V 5 bases short and J 4 bases short, with 19 bases between. The CDR3 runs 16 residues. CDR3 region: CASSRDNSIGADTQYF. The CDR3 DNA follows: TGTGCCAGCAGTAGGGACAACAGTATAGGGGCAGATACGCAGTATTTT.

CDR3 loop: CASSLGLDNEKLFF. CDR3 in DNA: TGTGCCAGCAGTTTGGGGCTGGATAATGAAAAACTGTTTTTT. The V and J genes are TRBV27 and TRBJ1-4; perhaps TRBD1 as D (5 bases). Germline V gene sequence: CDR1 MNHEY, CDR2 SMNVEV (reference sequence). The CDR3 is 14 residues long. V was pared by 3 bases and J by 4 bases, with 9 bases between.

The chain is built from TRBV29-1 and TRBJ1-4, with D possibly being TRBD1 (5 bases). Looked up from germline, CDR1 is SQVTM and CDR2 is ANQGSEA. The CDR3 is 13 residues long. The V end was cut by 7 bases, the J end by 8 bases, with 17 bases between. Here the CDR3 reads CSAAGRAEEKLFF. The CDR3 DNA follows: TGCAGCGCGGCAGGCAGGGCTGAAGAAAAACTGTTTTTT.